This TCR beta chain was obtained from a study of metastatic and nonmetastatic thyroid tumors. Study at large: Malignant thyroid and benign thyroid patients provided blood and tumor or nodule tissue whose repertoires were compared. Findings and limits, study-wide: When malignant thyroid tumors were compared with benign nodules, TCR beta diversity was reportedly significantly higher in the malignant tumors. This held in both blood and tumor samples.

In the original analysis: To classify distant metastasis in papillary thyroid cancer, a model was built from CDR3 differences across clinicopathological groups. MiXCR was used by TCRdb to re-call the PCR reads. The V and J calls follow TCRdb's processing rather than the paper's. The data show around 15,000 clones, about a quarter seen once. The J segment lost 2 bases and the V segment lost 1 base, leaving 8 bases of the junction unmatched. Germline assignment: CDR1 SGHRS and CDR2 YFSETQ. This CDR3 contains 17 residues. This clone is judged medium-sized (0.01 to 0.1%). Its target is unknown. No patient received treatment before thyroid surgery.

This sequence joins TRBV5-1 and TRBJ2-5; 10 positions match TRBD2. The sequence came from a female donor with papillary thyroid cancer or a benign thyroid nodule (not recorded which). Some clones in this sample may be carry-over from other donors' samples. Material for sequencing was tumor tissue. The CDR3 coding sequence is TGCGCCAGCAGCTTGCTTCCTAGCGGGAGTAGGCAAGAGACCCAGTACTTC. It codes for CASSLLPSGSRQETQYF.